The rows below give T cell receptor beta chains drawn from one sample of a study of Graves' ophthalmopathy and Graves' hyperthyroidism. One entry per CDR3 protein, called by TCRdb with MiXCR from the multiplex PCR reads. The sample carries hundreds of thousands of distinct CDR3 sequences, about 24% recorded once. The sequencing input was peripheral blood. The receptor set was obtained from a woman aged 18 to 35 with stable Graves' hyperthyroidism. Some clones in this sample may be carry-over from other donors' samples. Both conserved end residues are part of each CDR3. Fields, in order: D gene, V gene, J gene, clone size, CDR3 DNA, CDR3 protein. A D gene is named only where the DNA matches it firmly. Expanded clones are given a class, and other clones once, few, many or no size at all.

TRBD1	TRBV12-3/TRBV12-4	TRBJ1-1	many	TGTGCCAGCATCAAGGGAGGAACAGGGGGCGGCTCTGAAGCTTTCTTT	CASIKGGTGGGSEAFF
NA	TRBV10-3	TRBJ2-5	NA	TGTGCCACCCAAAGGGGCCGGGAGACCCAGTACTTC	CATQRGRETQYF
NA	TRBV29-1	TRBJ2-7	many	TGCAGCGTTGAAGACACAGTGTCCGAGCAGTACTTC	CSVEDTVSEQYF
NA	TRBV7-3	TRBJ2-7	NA	TGTGCCAGCAGCTTACTGGGGGTTGGGGAGCAGTACTTC	CASSLLGVGEQYF
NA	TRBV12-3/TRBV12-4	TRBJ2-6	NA	TGTGCCAGCAGTTTATTTCCAATCCGGGAAGCTGGGGCCAACGTCCTGACTTTC	CASSLFPIREAGANVLTF
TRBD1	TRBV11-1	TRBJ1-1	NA	TGTGCCAGCTTGGGGCCCAGGGGGCTAAGGACTGAAGCTTTCTTT	CASLGPRGLRTEAFF
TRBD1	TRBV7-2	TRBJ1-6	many	TGTGCCAGCAGCTTAGGCAACAGGGGGCTATCACCCCTCCACTTT	CASSLGNRGLSPLHF
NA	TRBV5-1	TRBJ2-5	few	TGCGCCAGCAGCCCCCCTGTTGAGGGAACCCAGTACTTC	CASSPPVEGTQYF
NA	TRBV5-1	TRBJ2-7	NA	TGCGCCAGCAGCGGGGGTTCGGGGTATGGTTCCTACGAGCAGTACTTC	CASSGGSGYGSYEQYF
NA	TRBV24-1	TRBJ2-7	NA	TGTGCCACCGGCCAGCTGCTTGGGGGCGGCGAGCAGTACTTC	CATGQLLGGGEQYF
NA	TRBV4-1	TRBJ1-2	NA	TGCGCCAGCAGCCAAGGCCCCATCGGCAGGGGACTCAGTAATGGCTACACCTTC	CASSQGPIGRGLSNGYTF
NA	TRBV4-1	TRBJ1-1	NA	TGCGCCAGCAGCCAAGAATCAGGGAAGAACACTGAAGCTTTCTTT	CASSQESGKNTEAFF
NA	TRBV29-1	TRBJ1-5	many	TGCAGCGTCTCGACGGGGCGCAATCAGCCCCAGCATTTT	CSVSTGRNQPQHF
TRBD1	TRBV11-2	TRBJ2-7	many	TGTGCCAGCAGCCACCCGGGACAGGCGACCTACGAGCAGTACTTC	CASSHPGQATYEQYF
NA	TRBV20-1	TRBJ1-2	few	TGCAGTGCTAGGAGGGAACTTAACTATGGCTACACCTTC	CSARRELNYGYTF
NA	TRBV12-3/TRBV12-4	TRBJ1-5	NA	TGTGCCAGCAGTTCCGATATCTGGACCGGGGGATCTCAGCCCCAGCATTTT	CASSSDIWTGGSQPQHF
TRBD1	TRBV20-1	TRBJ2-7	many	TGCAGTGCTAGATCCTCCATTTTCCGGGACAGCTACGAGCAGTACTTC	CSARSSIFRDSYEQYF
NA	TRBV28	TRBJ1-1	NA	TGTGCCAGGACGGTGGGAGGGGGTCGGCACACTGAAGCTTTCTTT	CARTVGGGRHTEAFF
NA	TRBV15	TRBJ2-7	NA	TGTGCCACCTCCGGGCCAGGCTCTTACGAGCAGTACTTC	CATSGPGSYEQYF
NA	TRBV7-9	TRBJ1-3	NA	TGTGCCAGCAGCAAACAGGGTACTGGAAACACCATATATTTT	CASSKQGTGNTIYF
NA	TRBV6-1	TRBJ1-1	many	TGTGCCAGCACCTCCCCGGGGTCCACTGAAGCTTTCTTT	CASTSPGSTEAFF
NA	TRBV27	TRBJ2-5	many	TGTGCCAGCAGTTTATGGGGCAGCTCCCAAGAGACCCAGTACTTC	CASSLWGSSQETQYF
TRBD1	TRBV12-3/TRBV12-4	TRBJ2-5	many	TGTGCCAGCAGCCGACAGGGTGGTCGCCAAGAGACCCAGTACTTC	CASSRQGGRQETQYF
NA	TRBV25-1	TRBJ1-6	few	TGTGCCAGCAGTGAATATTCAGGCTCCCTCCACTTT	CASSEYSGSLHF
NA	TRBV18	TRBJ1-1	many	TGTGCCAGCAGTCCCGGGACAAGGAACACTGAAGCTTTCTTT	CASSPGTRNTEAFF
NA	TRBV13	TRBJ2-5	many	TGTGCCAGCAGCCCGCGACTACCTCAAGAGACCCAGTACTTC	CASSPRLPQETQYF
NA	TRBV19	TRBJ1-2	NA	TGTGCCAGTAGTATACGGTCAGCCCGCTATGGCTACACCTTC	CASSIRSARYGYTF
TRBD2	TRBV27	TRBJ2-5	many	TGTGCCAGCAGTATGCCTAGCGGGGGGGCATTAGAGACCCAGTACTTC	CASSMPSGGALETQYF
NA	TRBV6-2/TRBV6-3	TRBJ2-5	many	TGTGCCAGCAGCCTGGGACAAAATTTGGAGACCCAGTACTTC	CASSLGQNLETQYF
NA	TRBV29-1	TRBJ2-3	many	TGCAGCGTTGTAGGATCGGACAGAAGCACAGATACGCAGTATTTT	CSVVGSDRSTDTQYF
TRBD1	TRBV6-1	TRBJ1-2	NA	TGTGCCAGCATAAGGGGGCGCGGCTATGGCTACACCTTC	CASIRGRGYGYTF
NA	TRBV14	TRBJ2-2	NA	TGTGCCAGCAGCCAAGTCGGGGTGAACACCGGGGAGCTGTTTTTT	CASSQVGVNTGELFF
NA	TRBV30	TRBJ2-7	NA	TGTGCCTGGAGTGTCAGGGTTCGGGACGACGAGCAGTACTTC	CAWSVRVRDDEQYF
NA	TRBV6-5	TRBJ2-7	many	TGTGCCAGCAGTTACGGGGGGTCAGTCGACGAGCAGTACTTC	CASSYGGSVDEQYF
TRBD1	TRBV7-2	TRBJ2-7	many	TGTGCCAGCAGTTGGGACAGAACCTACGAGCAGTACTTC	CASSWDRTYEQYF
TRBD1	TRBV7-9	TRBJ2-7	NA	TGTGCCAGCAGCTTAGTGGGGGTAGGGACAGGCTACGAGCAGTACTTC	CASSLVGVGTGYEQYF
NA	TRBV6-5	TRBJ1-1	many	TGTGCCAGCAGTTACTCGAAGACAATGATGAACACTGAAGCTTTCTTT	CASSYSKTMMNTEAFF
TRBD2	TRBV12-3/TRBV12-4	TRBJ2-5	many	TGTGCCAGCAGTTTACGGGGGGGCGTTGAGACCCAGTACTTC	CASSLRGGVETQYF
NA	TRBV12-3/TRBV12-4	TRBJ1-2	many	TGTGCCAGCAGCAATGGACTCAGCTATGGCTACACCTTC	CASSNGLSYGYTF
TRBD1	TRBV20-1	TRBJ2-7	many	TGCAGTGCTAGTTCTGTTCAGGGGGATCGCTACGAGCAGTACTTC	CSASSVQGDRYEQYF
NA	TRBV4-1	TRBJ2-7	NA	TGCGCCAGCAGCCTCGCCCCTAGACTGAACGAGCAGTACTTC	CASSLAPRLNEQYF
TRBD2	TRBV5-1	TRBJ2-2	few	TGCGCCAGCAGCCCCGAAGTTAGCGGGAGCCCCGGGGAGCTGTTTTTT	CASSPEVSGSPGELFF
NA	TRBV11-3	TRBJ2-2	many	TGTGCCAGCAGCCCGACCTTAGGCGGCACCGGGGAGCTGTTTTTT	CASSPTLGGTGELFF
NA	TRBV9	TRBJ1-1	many	TGTGCCAGCAGCGTAGTCCCAACGAACACTGAAGCTTTCTTT	CASSVVPTNTEAFF
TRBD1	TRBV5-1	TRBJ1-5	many	TGCGCCAGCAGCTTGGGACAGGGGTACAATCAGCCCCAGCATTTT	CASSLGQGYNQPQHF
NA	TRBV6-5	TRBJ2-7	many	TGTGCCAGCAGTTACGTCTTCGGACCCTACGAGCAGTACTTC	CASSYVFGPYEQYF
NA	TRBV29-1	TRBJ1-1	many	TGCAGCGTTGGTCCAGGGTCGAACACTGAAGCTTTCTTT	CSVGPGSNTEAFF
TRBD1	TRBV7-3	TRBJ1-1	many	TGTGCCAGCAGCTCACAGGGGGTAACTGAAGCTTTCTTT	CASSSQGVTEAFF
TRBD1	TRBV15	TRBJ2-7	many	TGTGCCACCAGCAGAGGGGGACAGGGTCTTAGGCACGAGCAGTACTTC	CATSRGGQGLRHEQYF
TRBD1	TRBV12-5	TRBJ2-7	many	TGTGCTAGTGGTTGGAAATCCGGGACAGGGGGCTACGAGCAGTACTTC	CASGWKSGTGGYEQYF
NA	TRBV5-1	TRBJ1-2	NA	TGCGCCAGCAGCTTTGAGCAAGGGGATGGGCTCAACTATGGCTACACCTTC	CASSFEQGDGLNYGYTF
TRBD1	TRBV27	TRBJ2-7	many	TGTGCCAGCAGTTTAGGGACAGCTATTCCCCAAATCTTC	CASSLGTAIPQIF
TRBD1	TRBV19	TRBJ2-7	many	TGTGCCAGTAGTTCGTCCGGGACAGCGACCTACGAGCAGTACTTC	CASSSSGTATYEQYF
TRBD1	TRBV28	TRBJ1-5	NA	TGTGCCAGCAGCCCTCAGGGGGGTGGTGGCAATCAGCCCCAGCATTTT	CASSPQGGGGNQPQHF
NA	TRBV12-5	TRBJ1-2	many	TGTGCTAGTGGTTGGGGCACAGCTAACTATGGCTACACCTTC	CASGWGTANYGYTF
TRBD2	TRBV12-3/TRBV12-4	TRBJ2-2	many	TGTGCCAGCAGCCAACGGACTAGCGGGGTTGGGGAGCTGTTTTTT	CASSQRTSGVGELFF
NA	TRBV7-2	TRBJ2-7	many	TGTGCCAGCAGCTTAACAAGGGTCAGCTCCTACGAGCAGTACTTC	CASSLTRVSSYEQYF
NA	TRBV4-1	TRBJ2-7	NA	TGCGCCAGCAGCCAAGGGCAGAGAAGCTCCTACGAGCAGTACTTC	CASSQGQRSSYEQYF